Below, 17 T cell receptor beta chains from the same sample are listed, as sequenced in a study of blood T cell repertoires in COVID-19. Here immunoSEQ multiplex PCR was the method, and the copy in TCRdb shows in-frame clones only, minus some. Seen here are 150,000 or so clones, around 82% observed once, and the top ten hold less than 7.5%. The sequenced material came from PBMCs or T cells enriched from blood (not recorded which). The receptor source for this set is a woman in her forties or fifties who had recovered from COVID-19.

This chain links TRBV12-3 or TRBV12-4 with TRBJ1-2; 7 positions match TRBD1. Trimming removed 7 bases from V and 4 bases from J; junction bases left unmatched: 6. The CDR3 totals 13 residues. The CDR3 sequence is CASTSYRGYGYTF. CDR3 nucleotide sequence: TGTGCCAGCACCTCTTACAGGGGCTATGGCTACACCTTC.

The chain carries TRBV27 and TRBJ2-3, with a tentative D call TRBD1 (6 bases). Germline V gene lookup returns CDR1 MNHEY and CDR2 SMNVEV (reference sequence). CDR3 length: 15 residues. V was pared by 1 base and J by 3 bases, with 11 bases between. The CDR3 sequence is CASSLWSGETDTQYF. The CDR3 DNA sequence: TGTGCCAGCAGTTTATGGTCAGGGGAAACAGATACGCAGTATTTT.

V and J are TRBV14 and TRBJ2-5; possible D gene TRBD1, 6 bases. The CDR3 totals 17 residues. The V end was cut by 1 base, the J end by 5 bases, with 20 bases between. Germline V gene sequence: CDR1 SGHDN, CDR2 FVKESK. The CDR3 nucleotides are TGTGCCAGCAGCCAAGGAGTTGGACCAGGGGCCTTGGAGACCCAGTACTTC. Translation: CASSQGVGPGALETQYF.

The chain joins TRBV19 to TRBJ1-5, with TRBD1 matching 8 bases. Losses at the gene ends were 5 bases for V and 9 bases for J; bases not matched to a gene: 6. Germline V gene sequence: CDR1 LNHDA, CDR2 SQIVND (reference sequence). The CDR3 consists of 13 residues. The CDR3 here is CASSRQGQPPQHF. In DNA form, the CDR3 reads TGTGCCAGTAGTCGACAGGGGCAACCGCCCCAGCATTTT.

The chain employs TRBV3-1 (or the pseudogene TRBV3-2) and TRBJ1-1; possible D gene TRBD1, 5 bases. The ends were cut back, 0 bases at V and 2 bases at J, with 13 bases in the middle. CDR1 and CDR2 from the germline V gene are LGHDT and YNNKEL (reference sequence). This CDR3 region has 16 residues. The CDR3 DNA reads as TGTGCCAGCAGCCAAGACACAGGTCCAGCAAACACTGAAGCTTTCTTT. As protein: CASSQDTGPANTEAFF.

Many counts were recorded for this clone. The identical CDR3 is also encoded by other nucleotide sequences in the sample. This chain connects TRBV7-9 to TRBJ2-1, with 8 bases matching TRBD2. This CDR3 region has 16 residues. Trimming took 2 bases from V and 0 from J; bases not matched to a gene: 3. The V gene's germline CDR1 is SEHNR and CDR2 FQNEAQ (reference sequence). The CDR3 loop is CASSLSLAGSYNEQFF. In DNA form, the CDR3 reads TGTGCCAGCAGCTTATCCCTAGCGGGCTCCTACAATGAGCAGTTCTTC.

The CDR3 protein is CASSGPIQAPQNSPLHF. The CDR3 nucleotides read TGTGCCAGCAGTGGTCCTATCCAAGCGCCGCAAAATTCACCCCTCCACTTT. This sequence joins TRBV6-4 and TRBJ1-6; D unresolved. V lost 4 bases and J lost 7, with 20 bases in between. Germline V gene lookup returns CDR1 MRHNA and CDR2 SNTAGT. The CDR3 contains 17 residues.

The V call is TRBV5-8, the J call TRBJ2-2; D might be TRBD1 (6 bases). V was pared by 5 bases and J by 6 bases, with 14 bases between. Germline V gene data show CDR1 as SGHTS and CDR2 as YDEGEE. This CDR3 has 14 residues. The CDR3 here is CASRIQGTAGELFF. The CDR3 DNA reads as TGTGCCAGCAGGATACAGGGTACGGCCGGGGAGCTGTTTTTT.

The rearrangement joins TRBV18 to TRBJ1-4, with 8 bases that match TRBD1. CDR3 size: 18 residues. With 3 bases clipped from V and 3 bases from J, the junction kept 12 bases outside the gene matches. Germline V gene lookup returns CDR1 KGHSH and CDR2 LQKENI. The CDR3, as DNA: TGTGCCAGCTCACCTAATGGGAACCTCAGGGGGCCTAATGAAAAACTGTTTTTT. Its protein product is CASSPNGNLRGPNEKLFF.

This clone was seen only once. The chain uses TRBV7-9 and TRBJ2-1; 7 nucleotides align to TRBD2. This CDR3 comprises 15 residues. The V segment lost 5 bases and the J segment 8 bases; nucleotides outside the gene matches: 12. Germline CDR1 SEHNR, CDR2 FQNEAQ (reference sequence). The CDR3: CASSPRLAEFDEQFF. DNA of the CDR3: TGTGCCAGCAGCCCCCGACTAGCAGAATTTGATGAGCAGTTCTTC.

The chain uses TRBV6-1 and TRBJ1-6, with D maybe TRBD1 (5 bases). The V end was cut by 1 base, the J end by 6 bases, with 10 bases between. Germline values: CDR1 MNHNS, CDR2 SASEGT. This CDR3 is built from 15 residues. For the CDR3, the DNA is TGTGCCAGCAGTGAAGTAATAGGGGTTAATTCACCCCTCCACTTT. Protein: CASSEVIGVNSPLHF.

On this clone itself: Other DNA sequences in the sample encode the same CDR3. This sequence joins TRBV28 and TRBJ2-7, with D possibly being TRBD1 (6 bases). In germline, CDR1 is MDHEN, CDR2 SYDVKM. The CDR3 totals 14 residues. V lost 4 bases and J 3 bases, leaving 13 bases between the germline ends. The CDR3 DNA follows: TGTGCCAGCAGTTCCCCGGGACATAACTACGAGCAGTACTTC. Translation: CASSSPGHNYEQYF.

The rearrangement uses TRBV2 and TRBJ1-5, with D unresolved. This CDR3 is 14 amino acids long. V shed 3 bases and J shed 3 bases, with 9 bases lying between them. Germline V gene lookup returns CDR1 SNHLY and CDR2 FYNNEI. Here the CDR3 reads CASSDGAVNQPQHF. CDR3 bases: TGTGCCAGCAGTGACGGAGCAGTCAATCAGCCCCAGCATTTT.

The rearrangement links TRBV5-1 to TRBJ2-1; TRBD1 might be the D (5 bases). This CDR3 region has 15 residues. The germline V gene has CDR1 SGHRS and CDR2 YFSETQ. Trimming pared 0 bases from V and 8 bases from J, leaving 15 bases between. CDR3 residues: CASSLDGHAEDEQFF. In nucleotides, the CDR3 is TGCGCCAGCAGCTTGGACGGACATGCAGAGGATGAGCAGTTCTTC. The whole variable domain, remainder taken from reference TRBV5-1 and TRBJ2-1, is KAGVTQTPRYLIKTRGQQVTLSCSPISGHRSVSWYQQTPGQGLQFLFEYFSETQRNKGNFPGRFSGRQFSNSRSEMNVSTLELGDSALYLCASSLDGHAEDEQFFGPGTRLTVL.

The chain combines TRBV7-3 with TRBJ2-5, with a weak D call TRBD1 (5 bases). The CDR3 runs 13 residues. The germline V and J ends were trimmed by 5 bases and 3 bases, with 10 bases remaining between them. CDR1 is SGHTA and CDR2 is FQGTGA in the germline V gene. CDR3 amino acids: CASSRQLEETQYF. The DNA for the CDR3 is TGTGCCAGCAGCCGACAGCTAGAAGAGACCCAGTACTTC.

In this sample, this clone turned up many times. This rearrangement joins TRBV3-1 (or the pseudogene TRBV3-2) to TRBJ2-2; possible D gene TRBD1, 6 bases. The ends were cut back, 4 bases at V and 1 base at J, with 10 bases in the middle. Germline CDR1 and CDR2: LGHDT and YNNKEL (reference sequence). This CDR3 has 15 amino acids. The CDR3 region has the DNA TGTGCCAGCAGCCGGACAGCGTGGAACACCGGGGAGCTGTTTTTT. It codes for CASSRTAWNTGELFF.

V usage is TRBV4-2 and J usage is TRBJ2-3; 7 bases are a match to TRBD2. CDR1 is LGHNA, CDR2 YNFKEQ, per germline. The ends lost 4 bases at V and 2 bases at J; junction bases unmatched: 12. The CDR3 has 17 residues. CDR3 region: CASSPLSGGGDTDTQYF. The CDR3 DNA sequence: TGTGCCAGCAGCCCCCTTTCGGGCGGGGGAGACACAGATACGCAGTATTTT.